The clone carrying this TCR beta chain was picked up a small number of times. This entry belongs to a study of identical twins. TCRdb re-called the 5' RACE reads with MiXCR, one entry per CDR3 protein. Here the sample spans more than 600,000 distinct CDR3 sequences, 18% being singletons. Per germline, CDR1 LGHNT and CDR2 FRNRAP. The CDR3 sequence is 12 residues long. V lost 7 bases and J lost 0, with 6 bases in between. This sample also appeared in a second study, on T cells expressing NK-cell markers. That report notes: Sequencing of TCR beta repertoires drew on sorted CD3+CD56+NKG2C+, CD3+CD56+NKG2C- and CD3+CD56-NKG2C+ T cells. Whether expanded NKG2C+ T cell clones were HCMV specific stayed uncertain.

Sequenced material: PBMCs. The origin of this receptor is a woman aged 18 to 35 in good health. The V and J genes are TRBV12-5 and TRBJ2-5; D uncertain. The CDR3 sequence: CASDDYQETQYF. In DNA form, the CDR3 reads TGTGCTAGTGACGACTACCAAGAGACCCAGTACTTC.